This T cell receptor beta chain was captured by sequencing in a study of blood T cell repertoires in COVID-19 (dated by TCRdb to the early 2020s). Notes on the research overall: The collaborator samples originated in the United States, Italy and Spain and spanned the acute and convalescent phases of COVID-19. The material from the prospective study consisted of cDNA or gDNA derived from T cells, B-cell-depleted T cells, or PBMCs. Deeply sampled blood TCRbeta repertoires from subjects exposed to, actively infected with, or recovered from COVID-19 were included in the dataset. A freely available public database, intended as a resource for researchers studying the immune response to SARS-CoV-2, is where the repertoires were released. The samples were drawn from two sources: the first 160 participants of the ongoing ImmuneRACE study, and over 1,000 subjects contributed by 6 global collaborators. Sample metadata almost always included a de-identified subject ID, COVID-19 status, age in years and sex. Where HLA class I and class II types were available, the types were taken from metadata supplied by the sample provider, not from assay-based typing. The paper as a whole reports these results and caveats: Clinical and demographic metadata were provided uncurated, with the amount varying by source and participant.

One collaborating source in Seattle enrolled patients during active infection and followed them longitudinally through the course of disease. The collaborating institutions used their own protocols to collect whole blood in K2EDTA tubes. Collaborator samples were shipped for TCRbeta analysis as frozen whole blood, isolated PBMCs, or DNA extracted from either sample type. Concerning this clone itself: Its antigen remains unidentified. Qualities for individual bases were not recorded, and no much larger clone is one base off. The sample contains more than one DNA sequence encoding this CDR3.

There are 15 amino acids in the CDR3, from cysteine to phenylalanine inclusive. The sequence is cut down to CDR3 DNA, 45 bases in frame from base 1. Based on the germline V gene (reference sequence), the CDR1 and CDR2 sequences are LNHDA and SQIVND. V drops 7 bases and J drops 1 base, leaving 14 bases in between. TCRbeta CDR3 regions were amplified from genomic DNA using the immunoSEQ Assay, a bias-controlled multiplex PCR. The source study handled its data this way. Nucleated cell counts per sample were estimated from amplification of reference gene primers within the assay. To quantify the absolute abundance of each unique TCRbeta CDR3 rearrangement, sequence reads were collapsed and filtered. For each sample, productive Simpson clonality was calculated as the square root of Simpson's diversity index across productive rearrangements. TCRdb limited this immuneACCESS table to in-frame rearrangements with V and J called. A share of clones is missing; checked studies link under half to unresolved V genes, and the rest is unexplained. That table is the source of V, J and clone size, and D and trimming were worked out from the DNA. Recorded for this sample are hundreds of thousands of clones; 89% of them occurred a single time. The top ten hold approximately 0.9% of the sample.

Specimen: peripheral blood. This clonotype was sampled from a man aged 18 to 35 with COVID-19, enrolled during active disease. The chain is encoded by TRBV19 joined to TRBJ1-5; tentative D gene TRBD1, with 6 bases matching. The CDR3 protein: CASNPGQRSNQPQHF. In nucleotides, the sequence is TGTGCCAGTAATCCTGGACAGCGGAGCAATCAGCCCCAGCATTTT.